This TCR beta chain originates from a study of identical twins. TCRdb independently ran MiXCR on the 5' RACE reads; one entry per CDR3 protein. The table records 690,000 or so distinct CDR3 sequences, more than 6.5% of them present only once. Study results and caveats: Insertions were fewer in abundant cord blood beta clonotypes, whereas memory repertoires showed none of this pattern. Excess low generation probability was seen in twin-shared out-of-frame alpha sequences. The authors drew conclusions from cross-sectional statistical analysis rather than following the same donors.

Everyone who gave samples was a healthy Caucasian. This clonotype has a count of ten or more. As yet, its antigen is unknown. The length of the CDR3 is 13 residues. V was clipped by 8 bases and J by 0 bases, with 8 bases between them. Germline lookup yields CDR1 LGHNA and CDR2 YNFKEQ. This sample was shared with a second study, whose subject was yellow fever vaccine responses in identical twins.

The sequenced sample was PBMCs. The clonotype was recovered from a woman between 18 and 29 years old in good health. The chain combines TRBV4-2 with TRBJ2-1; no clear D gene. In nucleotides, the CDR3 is TGTGCCAGCCGAGCTTCCTCCTACAATGAGCAGTTCTTC. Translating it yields CASRASSYNEQFF.